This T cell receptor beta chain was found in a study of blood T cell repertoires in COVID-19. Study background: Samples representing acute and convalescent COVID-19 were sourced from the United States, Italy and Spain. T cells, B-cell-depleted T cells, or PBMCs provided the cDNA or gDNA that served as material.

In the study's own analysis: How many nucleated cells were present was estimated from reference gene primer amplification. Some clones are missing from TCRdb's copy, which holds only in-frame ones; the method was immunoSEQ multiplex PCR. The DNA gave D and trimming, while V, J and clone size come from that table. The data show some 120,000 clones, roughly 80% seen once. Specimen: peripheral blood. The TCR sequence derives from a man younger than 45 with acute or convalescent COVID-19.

The CDR3 protein is CASSVQGQPQHF. The CDR3 nucleotides are TGTGCCAGCAGCGTACAGGGCCAGCCCCAGCATTTT. The chain joins TRBV12-3 or TRBV12-4 to TRBJ1-5, with D possibly matching TRBD1 (6 bases). This CDR3 spans 12 amino acids. V lost 6 bases and J lost 7, with 10 bases in between.